The subject of this entry is one T cell receptor (beta chain). Its antigen is undetermined. The entry originates in a study of shared clonotypes between healthy human individuals. Study-level background: The study enrolled two women and a few men aged 18 to 49. Study-wide points: Sequencing depth was a factor that was expected to affect clonotype sharing among donors.

In the naive CD8 group, cells lacked CD45RO and were positively selected for CCR7, so terminally differentiated effector memory CD45RA+ cells were left out. Generated by immunoSEQ multiplex PCR, the TCRdb table keeps only in-frame clones and is missing some. Counted here are 2 million to 2.5 million clones, around 96% occurring once; the ten biggest clones make up about 1.1%. Deletions cut 7 bases from V and 8 bases from J, with 15 bases between. The CDR3 is made up of 13 amino acids. Germline-derived CDR1 and CDR2 are SEHNR and FQNEAQ (reference sequence). The specimen sequenced was naive CD8+ T cells sorted from blood. This rearrangement joins TRBV7-9 to TRBJ2-1, with D perhaps TRBD2 (5 bases). The receptor comes from a man between 18 and 29 years old in good health. The CDR3 nucleotides read TGTGCCAGCAACCGTCTAGCCTTGGATGAGCAGTTCTTC. Amino acids: CASNRLALDEQFF.